This TCR beta chain was sequenced for a study of cytomegalovirus exposure and HLA in healthy donors. Germline CDR1 and CDR2: SEHNR and FQNEAQ (reference sequence). V was shortened by 2 bases and J by 1 base, with 6 bases between the two germline ends. The CDR3 runs 13 residues. This table comes from immunoSEQ multiplex PCR, and its TCRdb copy is limited to in-frame clones, with some not included. This sample has fewer than 350,000 clones, with approximately 87% found just once. Regarding this clone: The antigen remains unidentified.

Points from the study as a whole: According to a subsequent analysis, TCR clusters identified in the first cohort showed a tendency to co-occur across the roughly 120 validation repertoires.

Sequencing was done on a sample of PBMCs. The clonotype comes from a woman aged 18 to 35 in good health and CMV-seronegative. This chain joins TRBV7-9 and TRBJ2-7; the D is unclear. CDR3: CASSLSLSYEQYF. For the CDR3, the DNA is TGTGCCAGCAGCTTAAGCCTGTCCTACGAGCAGTACTTC.